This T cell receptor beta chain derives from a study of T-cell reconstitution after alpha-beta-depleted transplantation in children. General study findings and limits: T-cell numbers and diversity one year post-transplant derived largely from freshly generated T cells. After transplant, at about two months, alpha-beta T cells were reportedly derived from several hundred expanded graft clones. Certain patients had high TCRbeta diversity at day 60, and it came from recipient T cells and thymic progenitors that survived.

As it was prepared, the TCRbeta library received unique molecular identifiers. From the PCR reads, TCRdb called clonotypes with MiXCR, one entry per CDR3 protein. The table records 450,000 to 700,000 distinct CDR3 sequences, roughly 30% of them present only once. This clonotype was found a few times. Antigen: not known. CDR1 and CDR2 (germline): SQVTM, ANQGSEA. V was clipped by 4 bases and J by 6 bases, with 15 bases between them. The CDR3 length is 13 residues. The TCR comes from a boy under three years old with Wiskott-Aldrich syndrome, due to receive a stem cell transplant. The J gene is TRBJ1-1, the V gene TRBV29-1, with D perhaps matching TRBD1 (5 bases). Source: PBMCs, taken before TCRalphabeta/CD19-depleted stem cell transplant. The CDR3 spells CSVGGWGNSEAFF. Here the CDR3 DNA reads TGCAGCGTTGGCGGGTGGGGGAATTCTGAAGCTTTCTTT.